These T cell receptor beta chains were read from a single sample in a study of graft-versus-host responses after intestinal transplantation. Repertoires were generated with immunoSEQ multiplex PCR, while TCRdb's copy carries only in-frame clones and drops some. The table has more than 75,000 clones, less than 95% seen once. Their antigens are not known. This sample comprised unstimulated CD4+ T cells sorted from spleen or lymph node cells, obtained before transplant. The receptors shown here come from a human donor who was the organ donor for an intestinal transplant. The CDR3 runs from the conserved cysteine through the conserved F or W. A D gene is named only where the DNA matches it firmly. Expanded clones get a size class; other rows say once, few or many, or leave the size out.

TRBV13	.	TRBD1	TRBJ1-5	CASSLGTGGNQPQHF	TGTGCCAGCAGCTTAGGCACAGGGGGAAATCAGCCCCAGCATTTT
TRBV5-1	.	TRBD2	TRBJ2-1	CASSFQTSGRRNEQFF	TGCGCCAGCAGCTTCCAGACTAGCGGGAGAAGAAATGAGCAGTTCTTC
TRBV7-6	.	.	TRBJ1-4	CASSPIKGQGWGKLFF	TGTGCCAGCAGCCCGATTAAGGGGCAGGGATGGGGAAAACTGTTTTTT
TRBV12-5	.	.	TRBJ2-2	CASGSVVSGTGELFF	TGTGCTAGTGGTTCAGTAGTGTCGGGGACCGGGGAGCTGTTTTTT
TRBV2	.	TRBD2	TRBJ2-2	CASSEDSGITGELFF	TGTGCCAGCAGTGAAGATAGCGGGATCACCGGGGAGCTGTTTTTT
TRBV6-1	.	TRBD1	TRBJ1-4	CASSRGPDNEKLFF	TGTGCCAGCAGCAGGGGGCCGGATAATGAAAAACTGTTTTTT
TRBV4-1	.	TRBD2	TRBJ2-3	CASSQDPLAGGRGSTDTQYF	TGCGCCAGCAGCCAAGATCCTCTAGCGGGGGGGCGAGGGTCCACAGATACGCAGTATTTT
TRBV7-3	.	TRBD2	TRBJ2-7	CASSLRRASGSYEQYF	TGTGCCAGCAGCTTAAGGCGCGCTAGCGGATCCTACGAGCAGTACTTC
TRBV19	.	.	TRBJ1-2	CASSMVQDGYTF	TGTGCCAGTAGTATGGTCCAGGATGGCTACACCTTC
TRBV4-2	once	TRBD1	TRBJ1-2	CASSQDPGQGAPYYGYTF	TGTGCCAGCAGCCAAGACCCAGGACAGGGGGCCCCCTACTATGGCTACACCTTC
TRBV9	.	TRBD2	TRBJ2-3	CASSAGTSLSTDTQYF	TGTGCCAGCAGCGCCGGGACTAGCCTTAGCACAGATACGCAGTATTTT
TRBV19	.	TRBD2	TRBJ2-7	CASRLSAGANYEQYF	TGTGCCAGTAGACTATCAGCGGGGGCCAATTACGAGCAGTACTTC
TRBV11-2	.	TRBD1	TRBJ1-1	CASSGGQGGNTEAFF	TGTGCCAGCAGCGGAGGACAGGGAGGGAACACTGAAGCTTTCTTT
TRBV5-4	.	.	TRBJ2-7	CASSLAFLREPNEQYF	TGTGCCAGCAGCTTGGCCTTCTTACGGGAGCCGAACGAGCAGTACTTC
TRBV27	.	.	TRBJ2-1	CASSFDYHNEQFF	TGTGCCAGCAGTTTTGACTACCACAATGAGCAGTTCTTC
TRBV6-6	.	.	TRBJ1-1	CASRTADKGLAFF	TGTGCCAGCAGAACGGCGGACAAGGGTTTGGCTTTCTTT
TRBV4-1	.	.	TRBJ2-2	CASSQDNGELFF	TGCGCCAGCAGCCAAGATAACGGGGAGCTGTTTTTT
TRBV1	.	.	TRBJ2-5	CTSSQDRNGGDRETQYF	TGCACCAGCAGCCAAGATCGGAACGGGGGGGATAGGGAGACCCAGTACTTC
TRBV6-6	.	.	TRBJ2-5	CASSLYRRGSGETQYF	TGTGCCAGCAGTTTATATCGTCGGGGGTCAGGAGAGACCCAGTACTTC
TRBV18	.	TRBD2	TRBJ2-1	CASSRTSDPSYNEQFF	TGTGCCAGCTCACGGACTAGCGATCCCTCCTACAATGAGCAGTTCTTC
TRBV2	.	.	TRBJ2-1	CASSDRGIEQFF	TGTGCCAGCAGTGATCGAGGTATTGAGCAGTTCTTC
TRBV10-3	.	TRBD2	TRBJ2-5	CAISESLAGSGQETQYF	TGTGCCATCAGTGAGTCCCTAGCGGGGAGCGGGCAAGAGACCCAGTACTTC
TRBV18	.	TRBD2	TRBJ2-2	CASSLNTGTSVNTGELFF	TGTGCCAGCTCTCTCAATACCGGGACTAGCGTAAACACCGGGGAGCTGTTTTTT
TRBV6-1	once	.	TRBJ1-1	CASSDVNRLNTEAFF	TGTGCCAGCAGTGACGTTAACAGACTGAACACTGAAGCTTTCTTT
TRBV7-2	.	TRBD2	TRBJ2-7	CASSASSGRAYEQYF	TGTGCCAGCAGCGCATCTAGCGGGAGGGCCTACGAGCAGTACTTC
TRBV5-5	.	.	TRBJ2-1	CASSPGLFDEQFF	TGTGCCAGCAGCCCTGGACTATTTGATGAGCAGTTCTTC
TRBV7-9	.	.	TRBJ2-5	CASSVKETQYF	TGTGCCAGCAGCGTTAAAGAGACCCAGTACTTC
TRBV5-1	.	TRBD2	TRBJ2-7	CASSLFLAGALSYEQYF	TGCGCCAGCAGCTTGTTCCTAGCGGGGGCCCTCTCCTACGAGCAGTACTTC
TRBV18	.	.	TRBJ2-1	CASSPYRDNNEQFF	TGTGCCAGCTCACCGTACCGGGACAACAATGAGCAGTTCTTC
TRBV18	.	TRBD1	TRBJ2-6	CASSPLGQGASSGANVLTF	TGTGCCAGCTCACCACTGGGACAGGGGGCCTCCTCTGGGGCCAACGTCCTGACTTTC
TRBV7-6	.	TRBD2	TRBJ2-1	CASASGSYYNEQFF	TGTGCCAGCGCTAGCGGGAGCTACTACAATGAGCAGTTCTTC
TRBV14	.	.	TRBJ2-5	CASSLRGLFQETQYF	TGTGCCAGCAGCCTCAGAGGGCTATTCCAAGAGACCCAGTACTTC
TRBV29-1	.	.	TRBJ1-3	CSVERESSGNTIYF	TGCAGCGTTGAACGGGAAAGCTCTGGAAACACCATATATTTT
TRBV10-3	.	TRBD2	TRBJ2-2	CAISESKSGATGELFF	TGTGCCATCAGTGAGTCGAAGAGCGGGGCCACCGGGGAGCTGTTTTTT
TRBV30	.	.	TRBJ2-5	CAWRRKRNSAETQYF	TGTGCCTGGAGGAGGAAGCGTAACTCGGCGGAGACCCAGTACTTC
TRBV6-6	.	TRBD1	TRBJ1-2	CASSPDPGQGNYGYTF	TGTGCCAGCAGTCCCGACCCCGGACAGGGCAACTATGGCTACACCTTC
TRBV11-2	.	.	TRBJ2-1	CASSLHHGTYNEQFF	TGTGCCAGCAGCTTACATCACGGGACCTACAATGAGCAGTTCTTC